A single sample gave rise to the 20 T cell receptor beta chains below, sequenced in a study of blood T cell repertoires in COVID-19. The table came from immunoSEQ multiplex PCR; TCRdb's copy has only in-frame clones and leaves some out. The repertoire holds 130,000 or so clones, with more than 75% as singletons. Sequences were obtained from peripheral blood. All receptors derive from a woman in her seventies with COVID-19, enrolled during active disease.

The chain uses TRBV5-6 and TRBJ1-6; 12 bases fit TRBD1. V shed 3 bases, J shed 1 base, and the junction held 5 bases outside the gene matches. Germline assignment: CDR1 SGHDT and CDR2 YYEEEE. The CDR3 totals 18 residues. CDR3 DNA: TGTGCCAGCAGCTCGGGACAGGGGGCTGGGTCCTATAATTCACCCCTCCACTTT. Protein sequence: CASSSGQGAGSYNSPLHF. The full variable domain, rest sourced from reference TRBV5-6 and TRBJ1-6, is DAGVTQSPTHLIKTRGQQVTLRCSPKSGHDTVSWYQQALGQGPQFIFQYYEEEERQRGNFPDRFSGHQFPNYSSELNVNALLLGDSALYLCASSSGQGAGSYNSPLHFGNGTRLTVT.

The chain couples TRBV19 to TRBJ1-4, with TRBD1 matching 7 bases. Trimming cost V 5 bases and J 7 bases; bases outside gene matches: 10. Germline loops: CDR1 LNHDA, CDR2 SQIVND (reference sequence). There are 15 residues in the CDR3. The CDR3 is CASSGQTGRGEKLFF. The CDR3 bases are TGTGCCAGTAGTGGGCAGACAGGGCGTGGTGAAAAACTGTTTTTT.

The chain links TRBV4-1 to TRBJ1-3; D is perhaps TRBD1 (5 bases). Germline CDR1 and CDR2: MGHRA and YSYEKL. The CDR3 extends over 15 amino acids. Trimming stripped 3 bases from V and 4 bases from J, with 13 bases between. The CDR3 loop is CASSQDKVSGNTIYF. CDR3 nucleotide sequence: TGCGCCAGCAGCCAGGACAAGGTTTCGGGAAACACCATATATTTT.

The rearrangement uses TRBV28 and TRBJ1-3; weak D call: TRBD1 (6 bases). The germline V gene encodes CDR1 MDHEN and CDR2 SYDVKM. Trimming took off 8 bases at V and 0 bases at J, with 14 bases between the two ends. The CDR3 runs 15 residues. The CDR3 loop reads CASGLGHISGNTIYF. The CDR3 nucleotides are TGTGCCAGCGGGTTGGGACATATCTCTGGAAACACCATATATTTT.

The chain carries TRBV14 and TRBJ1-4; TRBD1 is a possible D gene (6 bases). Germline-derived CDR1 and CDR2 are SGHDN and FVKESK. CDR3 length: 15 amino acids. Trimming cost V 6 bases and J 8 bases, with 19 bases left between them. The CDR3 spells CASRRGAQQGEKLFF. The CDR3 nucleotides read TGTGCCAGCAGACGTGGGGCCCAGCAGGGGGAAAAACTGTTTTTT.

This sequence joins TRBV7-9 and TRBJ2-7; a weak D match, TRBD1 (5 bases). Trimming shortened V by 1 base and J by 3 bases, and 10 bases separated the two germline ends. The length of the CDR3 is 14 residues. Germline-derived CDR1 and CDR2 are SEHNR and FQNEAQ (reference sequence). The CDR3 protein is CASSLGQMNYEQYF. The CDR3 DNA reads TGTGCCAGCAGCTTAGGACAGATGAACTACGAGCAGTACTTC. Variable domain in full (rest from reference TRBV7-9 and TRBJ2-7): DTGVSQNPRHKITKRGQNVTFRCDPISEHNRLYWYRQTLGQGPEFLTYFQNEAQLEKSRLLSDRFSAERPKGSFSTLEIQRTEQGDSAMYLCASSLGQMNYEQYFGPGTRLTVT.

The J gene is TRBJ1-2, the V gene TRBV19, with TRBD1 identical over 9 bases. Germline trimming cut 9 bases from V and 4 bases from J; bases unmatched to any gene: 6. The CDR3 length is 13 residues. Germline values: CDR1 LNHDA, CDR2 SQIVND (reference sequence). In nucleotides, the CDR3 is TGTGCCAGCCGTAGGGACAGGGCCTATGGCTACACCTTC. It yields the protein CASRRDRAYGYTF. Variable domain in full (rest from reference TRBV19 and TRBJ1-2): DGGITQSPKYLFRKEGQNVTLSCEQNLNHDAMYWYRQDPGQGLRLIYYSQIVNDFQKGDIAEGYSVSREKKESFPLTVTSAQKNPTAFYLCASRRDRAYGYTFGSGTRLTVV.

This clone has more than one count but fewer than ten. The chain couples TRBV28 to TRBJ1-2; D is perhaps TRBD1 (6 bases). Deletions cut 5 bases from V and 5 bases from J, with 12 bases between. The CDR3 loop spans 13 amino acids. The germline CDR1 and CDR2 sequences are MDHEN and SYDVKM. The CDR3 loop is CASSKQGPYGYTF. CDR3 nucleotide sequence: TGTGCCAGCAGTAAACAGGGCCCTTATGGCTACACCTTC.

The J gene is TRBJ1-1, the V gene TRBV19; 7 nucleotides match TRBD1. With V trimmed by 6 bases and J by 2 bases, 6 bases remained unmatched. From germline, CDR1 is LNHDA and CDR2 SQIVND (reference sequence). The CDR3 is made up of 14 amino acids. The CDR3 protein is CASRADRANTEAFF. The CDR3 bases are TGTGCCAGTAGAGCAGACAGGGCAAACACTGAAGCTTTCTTT.

V and J are TRBV7-9 and TRBJ1-5; 9 bases map to TRBD1. The trim removed 4 bases at V and 6 bases at J, leaving 7 bases unmatched. CDR3 length equals 15 residues. In germline, CDR1 is SEHNR, CDR2 FQNEAQ (reference sequence). This chain's CDR3 is CASSWGSGQGQPQHF. Here the CDR3 DNA reads TGTGCCAGCAGCTGGGGCTCGGGACAGGGTCAGCCCCAGCATTTT.

The V call is TRBV6-1, the J call TRBJ2-2, with D perhaps matching TRBD2 (6 bases). Germline V gene data show CDR1 as MNHNS and CDR2 as SASEGT. This CDR3 has 18 amino acids. The germline V and J ends were trimmed by 4 bases and 6 bases, with 24 bases remaining between them. The chain's CDR3 is CASSVPGTLSQGPGELFF. The CDR3, as DNA: TGTGCCAGCAGTGTTCCCGGGACTCTATCCCAAGGCCCCGGGGAGCTGTTTTTT.

This clone appeared a single time. The V and J genes are TRBV11-2 and TRBJ2-5, with D hard to call. The CDR3 length is 14 residues. Germline loops: CDR1 SGHAT, CDR2 FQNNGV. Trimming cost V 1 base and J 5 bases, with 11 bases left between them. For the CDR3, the DNA is TGTGCCAGCAGCTTAGGGGTGCTGCGGGAGACCCAGTACTTC. Amino acids: CASSLGVLRETQYF.

The chain employs TRBV20-1 and TRBJ2-7; TRBD1 might be the D (5 bases). Germline V CDR1 and CDR2: DFQATT, SNEGSKA (reference sequence). This CDR3 has 15 residues. V was shortened by 3 bases and J by 6 bases, with 21 bases between the two germline ends. The CDR3 here is CSASLRVGPRGEQYF. CDR3 in DNA: TGCAGTGCTAGTTTACGAGTCGGTCCTAGGGGCGAGCAGTACTTC.

This chain links TRBV3-1 (or the pseudogene TRBV3-2) with TRBJ1-6; D gene uncertain. This CDR3 spans 14 amino acids. Germline V gives CDR1 LGHDT, CDR2 YNNKEL (reference sequence). Trimming shortened V by 4 bases and J by 6 bases, and 10 bases separated the two germline ends. CDR3 region: CASSPPTVNSPLHF. The CDR3, as DNA: TGTGCCAGCAGCCCCCCTACGGTTAATTCACCCCTCCACTTT.

J is TRBJ2-1 and V is TRBV4-3; 7 bases line up with TRBD1. The V segment lost 4 bases and the J segment 0 bases; nucleotides outside the gene matches: 0. Germline V CDR1 and CDR2: LGHNA, YSLEER. The CDR3 consists of 14 residues. This chain's CDR3 is CASSRDSSYNEQFF. The CDR3 coding sequence is TGCGCCAGCAGCCGGGACAGCTCCTACAATGAGCAGTTCTTC.

J is TRBJ2-5 and V is TRBV18, with TRBD2 identical over 15 bases. Germline V gene data show CDR1 as KGHSH and CDR2 as LQKENI. V lost 3 bases and J lost 2; bases outside the gene matches: 10. This CDR3 region has 19 residues. The CDR3 reads CASSPLRRTSGGVQETQYF. The CDR3 nucleotides read TGTGCCAGCTCACCTTTACGAAGGACTAGCGGGGGGGTTCAAGAGACCCAGTACTTC.

V usage is TRBV7-8 and J usage is TRBJ1-2; 8 positions agree with TRBD1. Per the germline V gene, CDR1 is SGHVS and CDR2 is FQNEAQ. V lost 4 bases to trimming and J lost 3 bases; unmatched junction nucleotides: 1. The CDR3 has 13 residues. The CDR3 DNA follows: TGTGCCAGCAGCTCAGGGGGCCACTATGGCTACACCTTC. It encodes CASSSGGHYGYTF.

The genes are TRBV30 and TRBJ2-5; a weak D match, TRBD1 (6 bases). Per germline, CDR1 GTSNPN and CDR2 SVGIG (reference sequence). The CDR3 runs to 14 residues. V gave up 0 bases and J gave up 2 bases, with 10 bases separating them. CDR3 protein: CAWSVQDRQETQYF. The CDR3 coding sequence is TGTGCCTGGAGTGTTCAGGACAGACAAGAGACCCAGTACTTC.

The chain recombines TRBV28 with TRBJ2-7; TRBD1 matches 8 bases. After removal of 2 bases from V and 3 bases from J, the junction contained 6 bases not matched to a gene. Per the germline V gene, CDR1 is MDHEN and CDR2 is SYDVKM. This CDR3 has 15 amino acids. DNA for the CDR3: TGTGCCAGCAGTTTAGGGGACAGGCCCCGCTACGAGCAGTACTTC. This codes for CASSLGDRPRYEQYF.

The genes are TRBV28 and TRBJ2-1; D is undetermined. The CDR3 has 13 amino acids. CDR1 is MDHEN and CDR2 is SYDVKM in the germline V gene. V lost 3 bases, J lost 6 bases, and 9 bases lay in between. This chain's CDR3 is CASSLEPVNEQFF. In nucleotides, the CDR3 is TGTGCCAGCAGTTTGGAGCCCGTCAATGAGCAGTTCTTC.